This T cell receptor (beta chain) comes out of a study of CD8 T cells in ankylosing spondylitis. Findings and limits, study-wide: One TCR beta motif, made up of about 8 highly homologous variants, appeared characteristic of ankylosing spondylitis blood. There was reportedly significant enrichment of clones that were disease-linked in matched ankylosing spondylitis synovial fluid.

On this clonotype: Its target is not known.

A single record per CDR3 protein comes from TCRdb applying MiXCR to the 5' RACE reads. Seen here are under 950,000 distinct CDR3 sequences, under 20% observed once, and the top ten hold roughly a fifth. Material: blood, either unsorted or a sorted T cell fraction (not recorded which). The receptor's source is a male donor with ankylosing spondylitis.

This CDR3 is CASSLTLAGGSGANVLTF. CDR3 coding DNA: TGTGCCAGCAGTTTAACCCTAGCGGGAGGGTCTGGGGCCAACGTCCTGACTTTC. The J gene is TRBJ2-6, the V gene TRBV12-3 or TRBV12-4; 12 nucleotides align to TRBD2. V lost 2 bases to trimming and J lost 1 base; unmatched junction nucleotides: 3. The CDR3 runs 18 residues.